The 11 T cell receptor beta chains reported below all come from one sample, sequenced in a study of cytomegalovirus exposure and HLA in healthy donors. Vbeta (60) and Jbeta (13) primers were used in the PCR. The protocol was immunoSEQ multiplex PCR, while the TCRdb copy is restricted to in-frame clones and leaves out a portion. The sample lists approximately 170,000 clones, roughly 83% occurring once. Material: PBMCs. The receptors here all came from a boy aged 2-9 years in good health and CMV-seronegative.

The chain uses TRBV4-3 and TRBJ2-2, with 9 bases fitting TRBD2. The CDR3 is 16 amino acids. V shed 4 bases and J 7 bases; nucleotides not matched to a gene: 10. Germline lookup yields CDR1 LGHNA and CDR2 YSLEER. The CDR3 nucleotides read TGCGCCAGCAGCCGAGCGGCTAGCGGGACGAACGGGGAGCTGTTTTTT. This translates into CASSRAASGTNGELFF.

The J gene is TRBJ2-3, the V gene TRBV5-6; the D is unclear. This CDR3 has 14 residues. V was clipped by 0 bases and J by 1 base, with 6 bases between them. CDR1 is SGHDT, CDR2 YYEEEE, per germline. Here the CDR3 DNA reads TGTGCCAGCAGCTTGGGAGAGGGCACAGATACGCAGTATTTT. Translation gives CASSLGEGTDTQYF. Full variable domain (remainder filled in from reference TRBV5-6 and TRBJ2-3): DAGVTQSPTHLIKTRGQQVTLRCSPKSGHDTVSWYQQALGQGPQFIFQYYEEEERQRGNFPDRFSGHQFPNYSSELNVNALLLGDSALYLCASSLGEGTDTQYFGPGTRLTVL.

The chain recombines TRBV21-1 with TRBJ1-2. TRBV21-1 is flagged as a pseudogene. This CDR3 is built from 13 residues. CDR3: CASSKAGSHGYTF. CDR3 bases: TGTGCCAGCAGCAAAGCAGGGAGTCATGGCTACACCTTC.

This clone was found a few times. The rearrangement joins TRBV29-1 to TRBJ2-2, with 9 nucleotides matching TRBD1. Germline CDR1 is SQVTM and CDR2 is ANQGSEA. The CDR3 covers 14 residues. V lost 7 bases and J lost 6; bases outside the gene matches: 9. CDR3 region: CSGGQGRGAGELFF. DNA of the CDR3: TGCAGCGGGGGACAGGGCCGAGGGGCCGGGGAGCTGTTTTTT.

The chain carries TRBV7-8 and TRBJ2-1, with D possibly being TRBD2 (5 bases). The V gene's germline CDR1 is SGHVS and CDR2 FQNEAQ. V lost 3 bases and J 0 bases, leaving 9 bases between the germline ends. The CDR3 runs to 15 residues. The CDR3 region is CASSFAGYSYNEQFF. As DNA, the CDR3 is TGTGCCAGCAGCTTTGCGGGCTACTCCTACAATGAGCAGTTCTTC.

The genes are TRBV30 and TRBJ2-3; 14 nucleotides align to TRBD2. Germline loops: CDR1 GTSNPN, CDR2 SVGIG (reference sequence). This CDR3 has 15 residues. V shed 0 bases, J shed 9 bases, and the junction held 5 bases outside the gene matches. The CDR3 DNA reads as TGTGCCTGGAGTGTAGGACTAGCGGGAGGAGGAACGCAGTATTTT. Protein sequence: CAWSVGLAGGGTQYF. The whole variable domain, filled in from reference TRBV30 and TRBJ2-3, reads SQTIHQWPATLVQPVGSPLSLECTVEGTSNPNLYWYRQAAGRGLQLLFYSVGIGQISSEVPQNLSASRPQDRQFILSSKKLLLSDSGFYLCAWSVGLAGGGTQYFGPGTRLTVL.

The V gene is TRBV7-2, the J gene TRBJ1-6; perhaps TRBD1 as D (5 bases). Germline CDR1 reads SGHTA; CDR2 reads FQGNSA. This CDR3 is 16 amino acids long. V lost 3 bases to trimming and J lost 0 bases, with 9 bases between them. The CDR3 DNA follows: TGTGCCAGCAGCTTTCAGGGCCACTCCTATAATTCACCCCTCCACTTT. It is translated as CASSFQGHSYNSPLHF.

The chain is built from TRBV7-9 and TRBJ2-1; TRBD2 agrees at 11 bases. With 5 bases clipped from V and 5 bases from J, the junction kept 11 bases outside the gene matches. The CDR3 consists of 17 residues. CDR1 is SEHNR and CDR2 is FQNEAQ in the germline V gene (reference sequence). The CDR3 region has the DNA TGTGCCAGCAGCCTAATCCAGACTAGCGGGGCCCACAATGAGCAGTTCTTC. It codes for CASSLIQTSGAHNEQFF.

V and J are TRBV5-4 and TRBJ2-5, with a tentative D call TRBD1 (6 bases). CDR3 length: 15 residues. Germline CDR1 is SGHNT and CDR2 is YYREEE (reference sequence). V was cut by 3 bases and J by 4 bases, with 16 bases left in between. The CDR3 DNA is TGTGCCAGCAGCTCCAGGGTAGGGACAATAGAGACCCAGTACTTC. It is translated as CASSSRVGTIETQYF.

This chain uses TRBV27 with TRBJ1-5; D is perhaps TRBD1 (6 bases). The germline V and J ends were trimmed by 6 bases and 0 bases, with 12 bases remaining between them. Germline lookup yields CDR1 MNHEY and CDR2 SMNVEV (reference sequence). The CDR3 sequence is 15 residues long. This chain's CDR3 is CASSHTGTSNQPQHF. The CDR3 DNA reads as TGTGCCAGCAGCCATACAGGGACTAGCAATCAGCCCCAGCATTTT.

The chain joins TRBV7-9 to TRBJ2-1; perhaps TRBD2 as D (7 bases). This CDR3 comprises 15 residues. V lost 3 bases and J lost 8, with 17 bases in between. Germline loops: CDR1 SEHNR, CDR2 FQNEAQ (reference sequence). The CDR3: CASSLSGGRGHEQFF. The CDR3 DNA sequence: TGTGCCAGCAGCTTGTCCGGGGGGCGTGGGCATGAGCAGTTCTTC. Looking up the rest from reference TRBV7-9 and TRBJ2-1 gives the full variable domain: DTGVSQNPRHKITKRGQNVTFRCDPISEHNRLYWYRQTLGQGPEFLTYFQNEAQLEKSRLLSDRFSAERPKGSFSTLEIQRTEQGDSAMYLCASSLSGGRGHEQFFGPGTRLTVL.